The clone carrying this T cell receptor (beta chain) was detected once. This sample was taken from a study of blood T cell repertoires in COVID-19. On the study more broadly: The United States, Italy and Spain provided the acute and convalescent COVID-19 samples. T cells, B-cell-depleted T cells, or PBMCs supplied cDNA or gDNA.

Trimming removed 5 bases from V and 3 bases from J, with 13 bases in between. The CDR3 has 14 amino acids. Germline lookup yields CDR1 SGHTA and CDR2 FQGTGA. As handled by the study authors: For nucleated cells, counts were estimated from reference gene primer amplification. This table comes from immunoSEQ multiplex PCR, and its TCRdb copy is limited to in-frame clones, with some not included. V, J and clone size derive from that table, while D and trimming were established from the DNA sequence. The sample has around 250,000 clones, approximately 87% seen once; the top ten hold under 6.5%. The TCR originated in a man aged 55 to 69 with acute or convalescent COVID-19. The sample consisted of peripheral blood. V is TRBV7-3 and J is TRBJ1-2; TRBD1 is a possible D gene (5 bases). CDR3 loop: CASSPSAGDYGYTF. The CDR3 region has the DNA TGTGCCAGCAGCCCGTCCGCGGGGGACTATGGCTACACCTTC.